This T cell receptor (beta chain) is drawn from a study of graft-versus-host responses after intestinal transplantation (dated by TCRdb to the early 2020s). Looking at the study overall: Multivisceral, liver-intestinal, or isolated intestinal transplants were received by the recipients. The cohort enrolled some 25 intestinal transplant recipients including one retransplant, and a few patients lacking pretransplant specimens were excluded. Instead of going to the commercial service, samples from three later patients were sequenced in-house on an Illumina MiSeq and processed with MiXCR. Alloreactive clones were identified by sequencing pre-transplant mixed lymphocyte reaction products and comparing these products with unstimulated pre-transplant donor and recipient T cells. After intestinal transplantation, graft-versus-host and host-versus-graft alloreactive T cell clones in the graft, circulation and bone marrow were tracked using bulk TCR-beta CDR3 sequencing. All recipients received anti-thymocyte globulin induction followed by maintenance tacrolimus and steroids for 3 to 4 years. A peak of at least 4% donor T cells among recipient peripheral blood mononuclear cells was the definition used for donor T cell macrochimerism. Results the study describes overall, beyond this receptor: Conclusions were limited by the relatively low number and heterogeneity of intestinal transplant patients. Early after transplant, peak levels of circulating GvH clones were found to be associated with declines in HvG clones. In patients with donor T cell macrochimerism, the allografts had high GvH to HvG T cell clonal ratios. GvH clones turned up in recipient bone marrow, with some appearing earlier in ileal mucosa or blood, a pattern consistent with an intestinal mucosal origin.

What this sample's time point label stands for: cells obtained before transplantation from donor or recipient. CD3+CD4+ and CD3+CD8+ populations were FACS-sorted from unstimulated pre-transplant donor and recipient cells taken from spleen or lymph nodes. Library construction relied on the immunoSEQ multiplex PCR assay. In most patients, genomic DNA was isolated using the Qiagen DNeasy Blood and Tissue Kit and sent frozen to Adaptive Biotechnologies for TCR sequencing. For most patients, high-throughput TCR-beta CDR3 sequencing of genomic DNA was performed by Adaptive Biotechnologies. The authors processed their data as follows. Adaptive's ImmunoSEQ software was the source of the TCR sequencing data for about 20 patients, while a few other patients were processed with MiXCR and VDJtools. To correct CD4 versus CD8 sorting errors, sequences present in both subsets at a frequency ratio below 5:1 were removed. CDR3 nucleotide sequences shared between donor and recipient were removed because the origin of such sequences could not be assigned. To count as alloreactive, a clone needed at least 2-fold expansion over unstimulated cells and a minimum CFSE-low frequency of 0.002% (template counts) or 0.001% (read counts). Clones were considered mappable if detected in sequenced pre-transplant spleen, lymph node, or MLR CFSE-low populations of the donor or recipient. The cumulative frequency of alloreactive clones was calculated as a percentage of all sequences, weighted by copy number. TCRdb holds this immuneACCESS table with in-frame rearrangements only. Some clones are missing; in checked studies, unresolved V genes explain under half, and the rest has no known cause. Clonal size and the V and J genes are those of that table, whereas D and trimming came from the DNA. In all, the sample holds tens of thousands of clones, and roughly 91% of those were seen once. The ten largest clones represent more than 2% of the sample.

Taken from cysteine to phenylalanine, the CDR3 has 16 residues. The retained sequence is limited to the CDR3, 48 bases, with the frame set at the first base. CDR1 is given as LGHNA and CDR2 as YSLEER, both from the germline V gene. V drops 4 bases and J drops 4 bases, leaving 17 bases in between. Details on this clone: Its cognate antigen has yet to be identified. The record has no base qualities; no much larger clone is one base away.

Sequencing was performed on unstimulated CD4+ T cells sorted from spleen or lymph node cells, taken before transplant. The rearrangement joined TRBV4-3 to TRBJ2-1; TRBD2 could be the D gene, as 7 bases match. This TCR was sampled from a human donor who was the organ donor for an intestinal transplant. The CDR3 sequence is CASSRTWGGGYNEQFF. The DNA reads as follows: TGCGCCAGCAGCCGAACTTGGGGAGGGGGGTACAATGAGCAGTTCTTC.